Presented here are 27 T cell receptor beta chains from one specimen sequenced in a study of blood T cells in healthy people across ages. It was with a sample-barcoded 5' primer and a J-beta primer mix that a second PCR of roughly 7 to 12 cycles was run. TCRdb reprocessed the 5' RACE reads with MiXCR, giving one entry per CDR3 protein. Here the sample spans about 1.6 million distinct CDR3 sequences, about 31% being singletons. Specimen: blood. These receptors were taken from a woman aged 30 to 39 in good health.

The rearrangement links TRBV30 to TRBJ2-3; possible D gene TRBD2, 7 bases. CDR3 length: 15 amino acids. Trimming took off 5 bases at V and 1 base at J, with 16 bases between the two ends. Germline CDR1 reads GTSNPN; CDR2 reads SVGIG (reference sequence). The CDR3 DNA reads as TGTGCCTGGGCCCCCGGGGGGCAGGGCACAGATACGCAGTATTTT. Its protein product is CAWAPGGQGTDTQYF.

Only a few counts were recorded for this clonotype. The chain combines TRBV10-3 with TRBJ2-3; 9 nucleotides agree with TRBD2. The CDR3 runs 15 residues. The trim removed 7 bases at V and 2 bases at J, leaving 7 bases unmatched. Germline-derived CDR1 and CDR2 are ENHRY and SYGVKD. CDR3 sequence reads: CAINVGGGATDTQYF. The CDR3 DNA reads as TGTGCCATCAACGTAGGCGGGGGGGCCACAGATACGCAGTATTTT.

This clonotype appeared a few times. This chain links TRBV5-8 with TRBJ2-1; D perhaps matches TRBD2 (6 bases). The V end was cut by 7 bases, the J end by 4 bases, with 15 bases between. The CDR3 extends over 14 amino acids. Germline V gene sequence: CDR1 SGHTS, CDR2 YDEGEE. The CDR3 bases are TGTGCCAGCCGCGGGACTGTTTTTTACAATGAGCAGTTCTTC. Its protein product is CASRGTVFYNEQFF.

This clonotype was counted between two and nine times. The chain has TRBV7-3 and TRBJ2-7; possible D gene TRBD2, 5 bases. The CDR3 consists of 14 residues. Germline CDR1 SGHTA, CDR2 FQGTGA. V lost 5 bases to trimming and J lost 4 bases, with 15 bases between them. The CDR3 reads CASSPSGETYEQYF. The CDR3 DNA is TGTGCCAGCAGCCCCTCCGGGGAGACGTACGAGCAGTACTTC.

This chain connects TRBV7-9 to TRBJ1-4; possible D gene TRBD1, 6 bases. Germline values: CDR1 SEHNR, CDR2 FQNEAQ (reference sequence). Trimming left V 6 bases short and J 6 bases short, with 14 bases between. The CDR3 spans 14 residues. CDR3 sequence: CASSLQGLDEKLFF. CDR3 nucleotides: TGTGCCAGCAGTTTACAGGGATTGGATGAAAAACTGTTTTTT. The full variable domain, in which reference TRBV7-9 and TRBJ1-4 provide the parts outside the CDR3, is DTGVSQNPRHKITKRGQNVTFRCDPISEHNRLYWYRQTLGQGPEFLTYFQNEAQLEKSRLLSDRFSAERPKGSFSTLEIQRTEQGDSAMYLCASSLQGLDEKLFFGSGTQLSVL.

The rearrangement links TRBV12-3 or TRBV12-4 to TRBJ2-1, with D possibly being TRBD2 (6 bases). The better agreement between TRBJ2-7 and the DNA end casts doubt on the J call. There are 14 residues in the CDR3. DNA of the CDR3: TGTGCCAGCAGTTACCGGGAGTCCTACAATGAGCAGTACTTC. It yields the protein CASSYRESYNEQYF.

The genes are TRBV11-2 and TRBJ2-1, with D perhaps matching TRBD2 (6 bases). The germline V gene encodes CDR1 SGHAT and CDR2 FQNNGV. The CDR3 consists of 14 residues. The germline V and J ends were trimmed by 4 bases and 8 bases, with 15 bases remaining between them. The DNA for the CDR3 is TGTGCCAGCAGCTCGTTTCGGGAGAACCATGAGCAGTTCTTC. It codes for CASSSFRENHEQFF.

The chain couples TRBV18 to TRBJ1-1; possibly TRBD1 for D (6 bases). Germline values: CDR1 KGHSH, CDR2 LQKENI. The V gene lost 1 base and the J gene lost 0 bases, with 18 bases spanning the gap. CDR3 length: 18 residues. Here the CDR3 DNA reads TGTGCCAGCTCACCACGTCCGGGGGCCGTTATTATGAACACTGAAGCTTTCTTT. It specifies CASSPRPGAVIMNTEAFF.

This clonotype occurred a few times. The CDR3 reads CASSPGQTNEYF. CDR3 in DNA: TGTGCCAGCAGCCCCGGACAGACAAACGAGTATTTT. The chain links TRBV28 to TRBJ2-3, with a possible D match to TRBD1 (6 bases). The V end lost 6 bases, the J end lost 13 bases, and 17 bases lay between the germline ends. The length of the CDR3 is 12 residues. CDR1 is MDHEN, CDR2 SYDVKM, per germline. The full variable domain, completed using reference TRBV28 and TRBJ2-3, is DVKVTQSSRYLVKRTGEKVFLECVQDMDHENMFWYRQDPGLGLRLIYFSYDVKMKEKGDIPEGYSVSREKKERFSLILESASTNQTSMYLCASSPGQTNEYFGPGTRLTVL.

The chain is built from TRBV4-1 and TRBJ2-1; D is possibly TRBD2 (5 bases). The germline V gene has CDR1 MGHRA and CDR2 YSYEKL. The CDR3 extends over 14 amino acids. V was pared by 1 base and J by 9 bases, with 13 bases between. In DNA form, the CDR3 reads TGCGCCAGCAGCCAAGTTGAGGGTACCAGTGAGCAGTTCTTC. Its protein product is CASSQVEGTSEQFF.

This clonotype was counted a few times. J is TRBJ1-5 and V is TRBV19; TRBD1 is a possible D gene (6 bases). This CDR3 spans 14 amino acids. The germline V gene has CDR1 LNHDA and CDR2 SQIVND (reference sequence). Trimming pared 5 bases from V and 7 bases from J, leaving 15 bases between. In nucleotides, the CDR3 is TGTGCCAGTAGTGACCGGACAGCACACCAGCCCCAGCATTTT. This sequence encodes CASSDRTAHQPQHF.

This clonotype occurred a few times. The chain recombines TRBV20-1 with TRBJ2-5; 8 nucleotides match TRBD2. This CDR3 is 14 amino acids long. Germline V gives CDR1 DFQATT, CDR2 SNEGSKA (reference sequence). V shed 0 bases, J shed 5 bases, and the junction held 5 bases outside the gene matches. The CDR3 is CSARDVAGIETQYF. CDR3 DNA sequence: TGCAGTGCTAGAGATGTAGCGGGAATCGAGACCCAGTACTTC.

The chain is built from TRBV6-2 or TRBV6-3 and TRBJ1-1; unclear D gene. V shed 5 bases and J shed 1 base, with 8 bases lying between them. CDR3 length: 13 amino acids. CDR1 is MNHEY, CDR2 SVGEGT, per germline. Here the CDR3 reads CASSALGNTEAFF. CDR3 nucleotides: TGTGCCAGCAGTGCGCTAGGGAACACTGAAGCTTTCTTT.

This clonotype was recorded a few times. A much larger clone lies one base from this, so it may be a read error. The chain joins TRBV5-1 to TRBJ2-7; possibly TRBD1 for D (6 bases). The CDR3 is made up of 14 amino acids. Germline CDR1 reads SGHRS; CDR2 reads YFSETQ. The CDR3 bases are TGCGCCAACAGCTTGGAAGGCAGGGGCTACGAGCAGTACTTC. It codes for CANSLEGRGYEQYF.

This clonotype was detected only a few times. The chain employs TRBV4-1 and TRBJ2-7; TRBD2 agrees at 9 bases. This CDR3 is built from 16 residues. Germline V CDR1 and CDR2: MGHRA, YSYEKL. Germline trimming cut 4 bases from V and 3 bases from J; bases unmatched to any gene: 10. The CDR3 nucleotides are TGCGCCAGCAGCCGCAACTTGGCGGGGGGGGACTACGAGCAGTACTTC. This gives the protein CASSRNLAGGDYEQYF.

This chain connects TRBV28 to TRBJ1-1; D is unresolved. Trimming shortened V by 5 bases and J by 1 base, and 11 bases separated the two germline ends. The germline V gene has CDR1 MDHEN and CDR2 SYDVKM. The CDR3 length is 14 residues. In nucleotides, the CDR3 is TGTGCCAGCAGTCTGCAGATTGGGAACACTGAAGCTTTCTTT. Protein sequence: CASSLQIGNTEAFF.

In this sample, this clonotype turned up a few times. Sequence at one end of the junction differs from germline and may be a read error. The chain carries TRBV4-1 and TRBJ2-6, with D perhaps TRBD2 (6 bases). The CDR3 has 15 amino acids. CDR1 and CDR2 (germline): MGHRA, YSYEKL. CDR3 protein: CASSQEGGGDNVLTF. The CDR3 DNA follows: TGCGCCAGCAGCCAAGAAGGAGGAGGGGACAACGTCCTGACTTTC.

In its sample, this clonotype was seen a few times. The gene calls are TRBV10-3 and TRBJ2-7, with D maybe TRBD1 (5 bases). This CDR3 contains 14 residues. Per germline, CDR1 ENHRY and CDR2 SYGVKD. The ends were cut back, 8 bases at V and 2 bases at J, with 16 bases in the middle. The CDR3, as DNA: TGTGCCATCGGACACACCTTATCCACCTACGAGCAGTACTTC. It yields the protein CAIGHTLSTYEQYF.

This clonotype was detected ten times or more. The J gene is TRBJ2-3, the V gene TRBV4-1; D not certain. The CDR3 totals 15 residues. The germline gives CDR1 MGHRA, CDR2 YSYEKL. V was cut by 1 base and J by 2 bases, with 10 bases left in between. The DNA for the CDR3 is TGCGCCAGCAGCCAAGTAGACTCGTTCACAGATACGCAGTATTTT. It yields the protein CASSQVDSFTDTQYF.

This clonotype came up once. The chain combines TRBV6-1 with TRBJ1-1; 7 bases align to TRBD1. CDR3 length equals 12 residues. Trimming removed 6 bases from V and 11 bases from J; junction bases left unmatched: 9. Germline V gene lookup returns CDR1 MNHNS and CDR2 SASEGT. CDR3 region: CASSAREGQAFF. CDR3 nucleotide sequence: TGTGCCAGCAGCGCACGTGAGGGACAGGCTTTCTTT.

With respect to this clonotype: The junction does not match germline at one end; this may be a read error. The chain combines TRBV6-5 with TRBJ2-7; the D gene could be TRBD1 or TRBD2 (5 bases each). The assigned J gene may be wrong: the sequence end matches TRBJ2-5 better. Germline V gene lookup returns CDR1 MNHEY and CDR2 SVGAGI. The CDR3 spans 17 residues. CDR3 protein: CVSSSSDSRRGFETQYF. The CDR3 DNA reads TGTGTCAGCAGTTCCTCGGACTCACGAAGGGGATTCGAGACCCAGTACTTC.

The chain couples TRBV2 to TRBJ2-1, with 9 bases lining up with TRBD2. The CDR3 contains 13 residues. With V trimmed by 4 bases and J by 6 bases, 1 base remained unmatched. In germline, CDR1 is SNHLY, CDR2 FYNNEI. In DNA form, the CDR3 reads TGTGCCAGCAGTGGACTAGCGGTCAATGAGCAGTTCTTC. It yields the protein CASSGLAVNEQFF. The full variable domain, with the rest looked up from reference TRBV2 and TRBJ2-1, is EPEVTQTPSHQVTQMGQEVILRCVPISNHLYFYWYRQILGQKVEFLVSFYNNEISEKSEIFDDQFSVERPDGSNFTLKIRSTKLEDSAMYFCASSGLAVNEQFFGPGTRLTVL.

At least ten counts were recorded for this clonotype. This chain links TRBV4-1 with TRBJ2-5; 10 nucleotides agree with TRBD2. Germline V CDR1 and CDR2: MGHRA, YSYEKL. CDR3 length equals 17 residues. V shed 1 base and J 4 bases; nucleotides not matched to a gene: 9. The DNA for the CDR3 is TGCGCCAGCAGCCAAGGGACTAGCGGACCTAACCCAGAGACCCAGTACTTC. Its protein product is CASSQGTSGPNPETQYF.

As for this clonotype: At one boundary the junction diverges from the germline segment, which might be a read error. The chain combines TRBV5-1 with TRBJ2-1; D gene uncertain. This CDR3 has 16 amino acids. Germline CDR1 reads SGHRS; CDR2 reads YFSETQ. The CDR3, as DNA: TGCGCCAGCAGCTTGGCTACTTTTAGCTCCTACAATGCGCAGTTCTTC. Translation gives CASSLATFSSYNAQFF.

Ten or more counts support this clonotype. The V gene is TRBV20-1, the J gene TRBJ1-2; 9 bases agree with TRBD1. CDR3 length equals 15 residues. Trimming removed 3 bases from V and 2 bases from J; junction bases left unmatched: 7. The V gene's germline CDR1 is DFQATT and CDR2 SNEGSKA (reference sequence). In DNA form, the CDR3 reads TGCAGTGCTAGCGCAGCCGGGACAGGGAACTATGGCTACACCTTC. Translating it yields CSASAAGTGNYGYTF.

This clonotype was observed a few times. The J gene is TRBJ2-1, the V gene TRBV6-1, with 10 bases aligning to TRBD2. The length of the CDR3 is 17 residues. Per the germline V gene, CDR1 is MNHNS and CDR2 is SASEGT. J was trimmed by 6 bases and V by 1 base; bases with no gene match: 9. The CDR3 nucleotides read TGTGCCAGCAGTGAAGAGCGGGAGGGCCTTGTTGGCAATGAGCAGTTCTTC. Translated, it gives CASSEEREGLVGNEQFF.

The chain uses TRBV11-2 and TRBJ1-2; 12 bases agree with TRBD1. This CDR3 has 18 residues. The V gene's germline CDR1 is SGHAT and CDR2 FQNNGV. V shed 1 base and J 2 bases; nucleotides not matched to a gene: 8. The CDR3 here is CASSLGGTGGRRNYGYTF. The CDR3 coding sequence is TGTGCCAGCAGCTTAGGAGGGACAGGGGGCAGGAGGAACTATGGCTACACCTTC.